A selection of T cell receptor beta chains follows, all from one sample in a study of CD8+CD57+ T cells in acquired aplastic anemia. One entry per CDR3 protein results from TCRdb running MiXCR on the reads. The top ten clones hold 7.8% of a sample with about 240,000 distinct CDR3 sequences, approximately 45% of them seen once. The sample consisted of sorted CD4+, CD8+, or CD8+CD57+ T cells (not recorded which) from PBMCs. Every receptor here comes from a human donor with aplastic anemia. CDR3s include the opening cysteine and the closing phenylalanine or tryptophan.

j_call v_call cdr3_aa
TRBJ2-2 TRBV7-9 CASSPASGDSNTGELFF
TRBJ2-5 TRBV20-1 CSVRGGTWETQYF
TRBJ1-1 TRBV29-1 CSVRGREEAFF
TRBJ2-3 TRBV7-2 CASSLLGGDTQYF
TRBJ2-3 TRBV5-1 CASTDGATSTDTQYF
TRBJ2-7 TRBV29-1 CSVEDNADTYEQYF
TRBJ1-2 TRBV7-6 CASSLGGQRLYGYTF
TRBJ1-2 TRBV27 CASSLSQGSSRGYTF
TRBJ1-1 TRBV5-6 CASSLAGQNTEAFF
TRBJ1-6 TRBV4-1 CASSPKDYNSPLHF
TRBJ2-7 TRBV6-5 CASSYPPDRGKFYEQYF
TRBJ2-7 TRBV28 CASRDIGGERVTDEQYF
TRBJ1-1 TRBV19 CASTTGGRRTTEAFF
TRBJ1-4 TRBV29-1 CSVGFMNDGKLFF
TRBJ2-7 TRBV7-9 CASSLEGQGNYEQYF
TRBJ2-7 TRBV27 CASSLWGGNEQYF
TRBJ2-2 TRBV9 CASSLDRAGTGELFF
TRBJ2-7 TRBV7-6 CASSPSGRNYEQYF
TRBJ2-5 TRBV9 CASSVGGTDGTETQYF
TRBJ1-2 TRBV30 CAWSKDPDYGYTF
TRBJ1-2 TRBV15 CATSSWTANYGYTF
TRBJ2-7 TRBV27 CASSYQGLAGSSYEQYF
TRBJ1-4 TRBV19 CASSSDRGEKLFF
TRBJ2-7 TRBV5-1 CASSLTGTGDEQYF
TRBJ2-7 TRBV25-1 CASSPRVSAGGSYEQYF
TRBJ2-5 TRBV2 CASSDRLGTGERETQYF
TRBJ2-2 TRBV6-5 CASSLAGRGANTGELFF
TRBJ1-3 TRBV3-1 CASSQRQGAGDTIYF
TRBJ1-6 TRBV9 CASSDGQGNSPLHF
TRBJ2-3 TRBV24-1 CATRGLAGDDTQYF
TRBJ1-1 TRBV30 CAWSEGGAEAFF
TRBJ2-5 TRBV20-1 CSADSEETQYF
TRBJ2-3 TRBV25-1 CASSVGTGLGEQYF